This T cell receptor (beta chain) was found in a study of blood T cell repertoires in COVID-19. Sequencing was performed with immunoSEQ multiplex PCR; in TCRdb, only in-frame clones are kept and a portion is missing. The sample includes about 190,000 clones, more than 70% of them seen just once. This CDR3 spans 16 amino acids. The germline CDR1 and CDR2 sequences are LGHDT and YNNKEL (reference sequence). Losses at the gene ends were 4 bases for V and 4 bases for J; bases not matched to a gene: 10. The receptor was isolated from a woman in her 30s who had recovered from COVID-19. J is TRBJ2-3 and V is TRBV3-1 (or the pseudogene TRBV3-2); 8 bases match TRBD2. The sample comprised PBMCs or T cells enriched from blood (not recorded which). For the CDR3, the DNA is TGTGCCAGCAGCCCCCGCGGGAGCGGGAGATCAGATACGCAGTATTTT. Protein product: CASSPRGSGRSDTQYF.